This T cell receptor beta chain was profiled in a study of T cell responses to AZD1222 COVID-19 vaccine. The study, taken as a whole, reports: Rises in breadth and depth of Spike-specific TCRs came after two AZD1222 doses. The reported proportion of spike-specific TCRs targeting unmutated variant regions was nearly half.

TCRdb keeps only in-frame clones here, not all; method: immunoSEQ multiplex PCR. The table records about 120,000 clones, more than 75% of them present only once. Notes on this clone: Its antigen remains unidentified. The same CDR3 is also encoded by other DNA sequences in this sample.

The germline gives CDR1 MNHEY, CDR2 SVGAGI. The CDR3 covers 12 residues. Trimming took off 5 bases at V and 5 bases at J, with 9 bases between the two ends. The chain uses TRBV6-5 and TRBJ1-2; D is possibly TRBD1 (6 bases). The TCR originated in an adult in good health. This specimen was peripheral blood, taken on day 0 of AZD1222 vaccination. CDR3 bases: TGTGCCAGCAGTCCCCAGGGGTATGGCTACACCTTC. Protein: CASSPQGYGYTF.